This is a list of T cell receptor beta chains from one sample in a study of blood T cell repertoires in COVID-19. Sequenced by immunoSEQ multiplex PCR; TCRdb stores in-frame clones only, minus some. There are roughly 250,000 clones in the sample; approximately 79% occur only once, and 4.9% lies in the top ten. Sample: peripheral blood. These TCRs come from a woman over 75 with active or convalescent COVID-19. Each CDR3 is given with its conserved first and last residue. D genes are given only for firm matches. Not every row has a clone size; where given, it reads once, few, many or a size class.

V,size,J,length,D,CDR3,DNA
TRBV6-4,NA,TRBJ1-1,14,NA,CASSDQGGTTEAFF,TGTGCCAGCAGTGACCAGGGAGGTACCACTGAAGCTTTCTTT
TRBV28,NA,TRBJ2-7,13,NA,CASSTGFSHEQYF,TGTGCCAGCAGTACAGGGTTTAGTCACGAGCAGTACTTC
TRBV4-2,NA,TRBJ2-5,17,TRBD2,CASSPALRGGRQETQYF,TGTGCCAGCAGCCCCGCTCTCCGGGGGGGCCGTCAGGAGACCCAGTACTTC
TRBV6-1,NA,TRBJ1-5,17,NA,CASSEEGPPGRNQPQHF,TGTGCCAGCAGTGAAGAAGGCCCGCCAGGGAGGAATCAGCCCCAGCATTTT
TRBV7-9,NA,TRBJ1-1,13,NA,CASSLNTNTEAFF,TGTGCCAGCAGCCTAAATACGAACACTGAAGCTTTCTTT
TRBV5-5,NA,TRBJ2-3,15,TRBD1,CASSLTGVSTDTQYF,TGTGCCAGCAGCCTGACAGGGGTTAGCACAGATACGCAGTATTTT
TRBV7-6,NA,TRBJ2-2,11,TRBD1,CASSRQGSLFF,TGTGCCAGCAGCCGACAGGGGTCGTTGTTTTTT
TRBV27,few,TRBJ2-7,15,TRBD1,CASSFGVVQGSEQYF,TGTGCCAGCAGTTTTGGGGTTGTACAGGGGAGCGAGCAGTACTTC
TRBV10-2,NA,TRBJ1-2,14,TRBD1,CASWDRELAYGYTF,TGCGCCAGTTGGGACAGGGAGCTGGCCTATGGCTACACCTTC
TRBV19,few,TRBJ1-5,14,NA,CASSIFREDQPQHF,TGTGCCAGTAGTATTTTCAGGGAAGATCAGCCCCAGCATTTT
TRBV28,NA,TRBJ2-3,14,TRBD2,CASSTSGGDNTQYF,TGTGCCAGCTCGACTAGCGGGGGAGATAATACGCAGTATTTT
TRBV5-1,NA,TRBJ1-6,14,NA,CASSSGQIPSPLHF,TGCGCCAGCAGCTCCGGACAGATTCCTTCACCCCTCCACTTT
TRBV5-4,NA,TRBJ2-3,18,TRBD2,CASSLGGLAGGPADTQYF,TGTGCCAGCAGCTTGGGGGGACTAGCGGGAGGGCCCGCAGATACGCAGTATTTT
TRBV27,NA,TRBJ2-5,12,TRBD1,CATRQGSETQYF,TGTGCCACCCGACAGGGGTCAGAGACCCAGTACTTC
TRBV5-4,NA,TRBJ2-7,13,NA,CATNPGDSYEQYF,TGTGCCACCAACCCCGGGGACTCCTACGAGCAGTACTTC
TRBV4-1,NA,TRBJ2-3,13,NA,CASSQKGSDTQYF,TGCGCCAGCAGCCAGAAGGGGTCAGATACGCAGTATTTT
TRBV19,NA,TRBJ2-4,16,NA,CASTSLGGAEANIQYF,TGTGCCAGTACCTCCTTAGGGGGGGCGGAAGCAAACATTCAGTACTTC
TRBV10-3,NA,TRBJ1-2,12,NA,CAIGSSNYGYTF,TGTGCCATCGGGAGTTCTAACTATGGCTACACCTTC
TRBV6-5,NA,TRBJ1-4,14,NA,CASMSREPAEKLFF,TGTGCCAGCATGTCGAGGGAGCCAGCTGAAAAACTGTTTTTT
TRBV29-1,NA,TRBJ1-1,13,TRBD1,CSVEGLIGGDAFF,TGCAGCGTTGAAGGGCTAATAGGGGGCGACGCTTTCTTT
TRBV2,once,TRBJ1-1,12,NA,CAGRQEFTEAFF,TGTGCCGGACGACAGGAGTTCACTGAAGCTTTCTTT
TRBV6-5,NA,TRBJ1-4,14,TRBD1,CASRFGTGQEKLFF,TGTGCCAGCAGATTCGGGACAGGGCAAGAAAAACTGTTTTTT
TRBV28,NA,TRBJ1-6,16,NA,CASTLTPDSLNSPLHF,TGTGCCAGCACCCTTACCCCGGACAGCCTTAATTCACCCCTCCACTTT
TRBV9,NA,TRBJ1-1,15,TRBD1,CASSGLDRGRETAFF,TGTGCCAGCAGTGGCCTCGACAGGGGGCGTGAAACAGCTTTCTTT
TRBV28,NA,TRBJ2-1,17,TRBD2,CASSRPLGGSSYNEQFF,TGTGCCAGCAGTCGACCACTCGGGGGGAGCTCCTACAATGAGCAGTTCTTC
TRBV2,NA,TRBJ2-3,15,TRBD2,CASSNLAGGTDTQYF,TGTGCCAGCAGTAATCTAGCGGGGGGCACAGATACGCAGTATTTT
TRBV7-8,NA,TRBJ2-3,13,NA,CASSSGFGDTQYF,TGTGCCAGCAGCTCGGGTTTCGGAGATACGCAGTATTTT
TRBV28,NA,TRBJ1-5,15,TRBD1,CASSKTGSTSQPQHF,TGTGCCAGCAGCAAGACAGGGAGTACTAGCCAGCCCCAGCATTTT
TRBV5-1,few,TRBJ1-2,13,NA,CASRRGRLEGYTF,TGCGCCAGCAGAAGGGGAAGACTGGAGGGCTACACCTTC
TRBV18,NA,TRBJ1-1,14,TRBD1,CASSPRQDRTEAFF,TGTGCCAGCTCACCACGCCAGGACAGGACTGAAGCTTTCTTT
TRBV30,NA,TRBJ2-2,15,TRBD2,CAWSPRGRVFGELFF,TGTGCCTGGAGCCCGCGGGGGAGGGTATTCGGGGAGCTGTTTTTT
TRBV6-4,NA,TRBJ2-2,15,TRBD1,CASSPGTGYTGELFF,TGTGCCAGCAGCCCCGGGACAGGCTACACCGGGGAGCTGTTTTTT